Below, one TCR beta chain is given with its context. The sample comes from a study of blood T cell repertoires in COVID-19. Study as a whole: PBMCs, B-cell-depleted T cells, or T cells were the source of the cDNA or gDNA that made up the material.

As handled by the study authors: By means of reference gene primer amplification, nucleated cell counts were estimated. The protocol was immunoSEQ multiplex PCR, while the TCRdb copy is restricted to in-frame clones and leaves out a portion. The D gene and trimming were derived from the DNA, and the V and J assignments and clone size from that table. Of some 130,000 clones listed, around 80% are singletons. The CDR3 contains 14 residues. V was clipped by 0 bases and J by 2 bases, with 10 bases between them. Germline assignment: CDR1 SQVTM and CDR2 ANQGSEA. The receptor was derived from a man in his 70s with acute or convalescent COVID-19. The sequenced material came from peripheral blood. The V and J genes are TRBV29-1 and TRBJ1-2, with D hard to call. The CDR3 spells CSVEDGEKNYGYTF. CDR3 coding DNA: TGCAGCGTTGAAGATGGGGAGAAAAACTATGGCTACACCTTC.